Shown below are 24 T cell receptor beta chains from a single sample sequenced in a study of T cells in women clearing cervical HPV infection. Sequencing was performed with immunoSEQ multiplex PCR; in TCRdb, only in-frame clones are kept and a portion is missing. The sample holds 25,000 to 35,000 clones. The sequenced material came from blood buffy coat. These receptors were taken from a woman between 18 and 75 years old with a cervical HPV16 infection that either progressed to CIN3+ or cleared (not recorded which).

A word on this clone: The read terminates 3 residues ahead of where the CDR3 ends, so the germline J gene completes it. V gene TRBV15 combines with J gene TRBJ2-1, with D possibly TRBD2 on 6 matching bases. CDR1 and CDR2 from the germline V gene are LNHNV and YYDKDF (reference sequence). Trimming stripped 0 bases from V and 1 base from J, with 10 bases between. The CDR3 is 16 residues long. This CDR3 reads CATSRDGGGSYNEQFF. CDR3 DNA, as far as it was read: TGTGCCACCAGCAGAGATGGTGGGGGGTCCTACAATGAG.

About this clone itself: The read ends 3 residues early relative to the CDR3; the germline J gene fills the gap. This chain connects TRBV28 to TRBJ1-3, with a weak D call TRBD1 (5 bases). V was clipped by 0 bases and J by 0 bases, with 12 bases between them. There are 17 residues in the CDR3. CDR1 MDHEN and CDR2 SYDVKM come from the germline V gene. Partial CDR3 DNA: TGTGCCAGCAGTTTATGGAATAAGGGGATCTCTGGAAACACC. It yields the protein CASSLWNKGISGNT. The complete CDR3 reads CASSLWNKGISGNTIYF.

As concerns this clone: Germline is not matched at one junction end, which may reflect a read error. The read comes to an end 3 residues before the CDR3 does, leaving the germline J gene to fill in the end. The chain recombines TRBV11-2 with TRBJ2-5; TRBD2 might be the D (5 bases). Germline V gene data show CDR1 as SGHAT and CDR2 as FQNNGV. The CDR3 consists of 13 residues. The CDR3 sequence: CASSLENSGTQYF. Partial CDR3 DNA: TGTGCCAGCAGCCTAGAGAACAGCGGGACC.

About this clone itself: Read data end 3 residues before the CDR3 end; the end is taken from the germline J gene. The chain joins TRBV30 to TRBJ1-5, with a tentative D call TRBD1 (6 bases). In germline, CDR1 is GTSNPN, CDR2 SVGIG (reference sequence). Between the trimmed V and J ends, which lost 1 base and 2 bases, there was a span of 6 bases. The CDR3 contains 13 residues. The CDR3 here is CAWSGQGNQPQHF. CDR3 bases read: TGTGCCTGGAGTGGACAGGGCAATCAGCCC.

Worth noting for this clone: The DNA ends 3 residues before the CDR3 does, and the rest of the CDR3 is filled in from the germline J gene. The chain recombines TRBV9 with TRBJ2-5, with 9 bases lining up with TRBD1. V was clipped by 5 bases and J by 2 bases; unmatched bases: 13. The germline V gene has CDR1 SGDLS and CDR2 YYNGEE. The CDR3 loop spans 17 amino acids. The CDR3 here is CASSTGTGLLSQETQYF. The part of the CDR3 DNA that was read is TGTGCCAGCAGTACCGGGACAGGGTTGTTGTCACAAGAGACC.

A remark on this clone: The read ends 3 residues shy of where the CDR3 ends; the end is completed using the germline J gene. This chain links TRBV5-1 with TRBJ2-3; 9 bases align to TRBD2. V lost 4 bases, J lost 4 bases, and 7 bases stayed unmatched. The CDR3 length is 15 residues. CDR1 and CDR2 (germline): SGHRS, YFSETQ. The CDR3 protein is CASSGIAGVADTQYF. CDR3 bases read: TGCGCCAGCAGCGGAATAGCGGGAGTGGCAGATACG.

As regards this clone: The CDR3 is cut off 3 residues early in the read; its end comes from the germline J gene. This chain joins TRBV7-9 and TRBJ2-2, with a weak D call TRBD1 (5 bases). The V and J ends lost 5 bases and 2 bases respectively, with 9 bases between them. The CDR3 runs to 14 residues. The germline V gene encodes CDR1 SEHNR and CDR2 FQNEAQ (reference sequence). The CDR3 loop reads CASSATANTGELFF. The CDR3 DNA, read in part, is TGTGCCAGCAGCGCGACAGCTAACACCGGGGAG.

Comments on this clone: Read data end 3 residues before the CDR3 end; the end is taken from the germline J gene. J is TRBJ1-2 and V is TRBV7-6; 9 bases fit TRBD1. The CDR3 is 15 amino acids. Germline V gene sequence: CDR1 SGHVS, CDR2 FNYEAQ. The V and J ends lost 0 bases and 4 bases, in that order; junction bases with no gene match: 3. CDR3 residues: CASSLATGGGYGYTF. The DNA read from the CDR3 is TGTGCCAGCAGCTTAGCTACAGGGGGCGGCTATGGC.

Details on this clone: The read halts 3 residues ahead of the CDR3 end, with the missing end drawn from the germline J gene. The rearrangement uses TRBV7-2 and TRBJ1-2, with D unclear. Germline values: CDR1 SGHTA, CDR2 FQGNSA. This CDR3 is built from 12 residues. Trimming left V 4 bases short and J 5 bases short, with 8 bases between. This CDR3 reads CASSSPGYGYTF. The covered CDR3 bases are TGTGCCAGCAGCTCACCGGGTTATGGC.

About this clone: The read finishes 3 residues shy of the CDR3 end, and the germline J gene is used to complete it. This chain uses TRBV5-1 with TRBJ2-5, with TRBD1 matching over 10 bases. Looked up from germline, CDR1 is SGHRS and CDR2 is YFSETQ. The CDR3 sequence is 15 residues long. V gave up 6 bases and J gave up 5 bases; unmatched junction bases: 10. CDR3 DNA, as far as it was read: TGCGCCAGCAAGCCGACAGGGGGCGCAGGGGAGACC. Translation: CASKPTGGAGET. The whole CDR3 reads CASKPTGGAGETQYF.

Note on this clone: Read coverage stops 3 residues before the CDR3 terminus; the germline J gene supplies the remainder. The V gene is TRBV6-2 or TRBV6-3, the J gene TRBJ1-1; TRBD1 aligns across 7 bases. Germline V lookup: CDR1 MNHEY, CDR2 SVGEGT. The CDR3 consists of 16 residues. The CDR3 loop reads CASSYDTGVVGEKAFF. The sequenced part of the CDR3 DNA is TGTGCCAGCAGTTATGACACAGGGGTCGTAGGGGAGAAA.

A note on this clone: Read sequence stops 3 residues before the CDR3 end, and the germline J gene provides the missing end. The V and J genes are TRBV30 and TRBJ2-7; the D gene is possibly TRBD2 (6 bases). Germline CDR1 reads GTSNPN; CDR2 reads SVGIG (reference sequence). Trimming cost V 3 bases and J 1 base, with 16 bases left between them. The CDR3 is 15 residues long. CDR3 sequence reads: CAWSALRGESYEQYF. The sequenced CDR3 bases are TGTGCCTGGAGCGCACTTCGCGGGGAGTCCTACGAG.

On this clone itself: The sequenced fragment ends 3 residues before the CDR3 boundary, so the rest is inferred from the germline J gene. The chain recombines TRBV7-9 with TRBJ1-3, with D uncertain. Germline V gives CDR1 SEHNR, CDR2 FQNEAQ (reference sequence). The CDR3 extends over 13 amino acids. The ends were cut back, 8 bases at V and 0 bases at J, with 8 bases in the middle. The DNA read from the CDR3 is TGTGCCAGCGCAATTAGCTCTGGAAACACC. As protein: CASAISSGNT. The full CDR3 protein is CASAISSGNTIYF.

As to this clone: Sequencing ends 3 residues short of the CDR3 end; the germline J gene provides the rest. The chain is built from TRBV20-1 and TRBJ2-5, with TRBD2 matching 15 bases. There are 16 residues in the CDR3. CDR1 and CDR2 from the germline V gene are DFQATT and SNEGSKA (reference sequence). V shed 4 bases and J 7 bases; nucleotides not matched to a gene: 10. The CDR3 bases that were read are TGCAGTGCTACGGGACTAGCGGGGGGCGCTCGGGGGACC. Protein sequence: CSATGLAGGARGT. The complete CDR3 reads CSATGLAGGARGTQYF.

Concerning this clone itself: The sequence runs out 3 residues before the end of the CDR3; the remainder is reconstructed from the germline J gene. The chain links TRBV5-4 to TRBJ2-1; unclear D gene. Germline CDR1 is SGHNT and CDR2 is YYREEE (reference sequence). Trimming removed 0 bases at V and 9 bases at J, with 10 bases between. This CDR3 spans 13 amino acids. CDR3 bases read: TGTGCCAGCAGCTTGGCTTCTGTGCGTGAG. This translates into CASSLASVRE. The full-length CDR3 reads as CASSLASVREQFF.

Its frequency marks this clone as medium-sized. Coverage ceases 3 residues before the CDR3 finishes, and the germline J gene fills in the end. This chain links TRBV7-8 with TRBJ2-7, with 10 bases matching TRBD2. Germline CDR1 and CDR2: SGHVS and FQNEAQ. V shed 5 bases and J 2 bases; nucleotides not matched to a gene: 6. This CDR3 contains 15 residues. CDR3: CASSESGGAAYEQYF. The CDR3 DNA, read in part, is TGTGCCAGCAGCGAAAGCGGGGGGGCTGCCTACGAG.

Of note for this clone: The CDR3 is cut off 3 residues early in the read; its end comes from the germline J gene. J is TRBJ2-7 and V is TRBV12-3 or TRBV12-4; TRBD1 matches 7 bases. With 6 bases clipped from V and 5 bases from J, the junction kept 7 bases outside the gene matches. CDR3 length: 13 residues. CDR3 sequence reads: CASSRGQQHEQYF. CDR3 bases read: TGTGCCAGCAGCCGGGGACAGCAACACGAG.

About this clone: The observed sequence ends 3 residues before the CDR3 terminus, with the missing tail filled in from the germline J gene. This chain uses TRBV5-1 with TRBJ1-4; 7 bases map to TRBD1. Germline V gene lookup returns CDR1 SGHRS and CDR2 YFSETQ. The CDR3 totals 15 residues. With V trimmed by 0 bases and J by 7 bases, 6 bases remained unmatched. The CDR3 region is CASSLGAGGSEKLFF. The CDR3 bases that were read are TGCGCCAGCAGCTTGGGGGCAGGGGGGAGTGAAAAA.

A remark on this clone: The CDR3 goes on 3 residues after the read ends, and that part is filled in from the germline J gene. The J gene is TRBJ2-5, the V gene TRBV6-2 or TRBV6-3, with 8 bases that match TRBD1. The CDR3 length is 12 residues. Germline CDR1 and CDR2: MNHEY and SVGEGT. V was clipped by 5 bases and J by 4 bases; unmatched bases: 0. CDR3 bases read: TGTGCCAGCAGTACAGGGGGAGAGACC. Residues: CASSTGGET. The full CDR3 reads CASSTGGETQYF.

Turning to this clone: The read comes to an end 3 residues before the CDR3 does, leaving the germline J gene to fill in the end. The genes are TRBV6-2 or TRBV6-3 and TRBJ2-3; 14 nucleotides align to TRBD2. With 2 bases clipped from V and 5 bases from J, the junction kept 6 bases outside the gene matches. The CDR3 runs to 17 residues. Per germline, CDR1 MNHEY and CDR2 SVGEGT. The sequenced CDR3 bases are TGTGCCAGCAGTTACGGGACTAGCGGGGGATGGGGAGATACG. This codes for CASSYGTSGGWGDT. The entire CDR3 sequence reads CASSYGTSGGWGDTQYF.

Details on this clone: The read ends 3 residues before the CDR3 terminus; that terminus is restored from the germline J gene. V gene TRBV12-3 or TRBV12-4 combines with J gene TRBJ2-1; the D is unclear. This CDR3 spans 10 amino acids. Trimming pared 4 bases from V and 8 bases from J, leaving 3 bases between. The CDR3 reads CASSSYEQFF. CDR3 DNA, as far as it was read: TGTGCCAGCAGTTCTTATGAG.

As concerns this clone: The read stops 3 residues short of the end of the CDR3; the missing end is completed from the germline J gene. The V call is TRBV11-3, the J call TRBJ1-5; 7 bases agree with TRBD1. Trimming took 5 bases from V and 5 from J; bases not matched to a gene: 9. The CDR3 has 15 amino acids. Germline CDR1 and CDR2: SGHNT and YENEEA. The chain's CDR3 is CASSAPTGLDQPQHF. The covered CDR3 bases are TGTGCCAGCAGCGCCCCGACAGGGTTGGATCAGCCC. Using reference TRBV11-3 and TRBJ1-5 for the parts outside the CDR3, the full variable domain is EAGVVQSPRYKIIEKKQPVAFWCNPISGHNTLYWYLQNLGQGPELLIRYENEEAVDDSQLPKDRFSAERLKGVDSTLKIQPAELGDSAVYLCASSAPTGLDQPQHFGDGTRLSIL.

The CDR3 bases that were read are TGCAGTGCTAAGGGGCTCGAAGTTTATGGC. Its translation is CSAKGLEVYG. The complete CDR3 reads CSAKGLEVYGYTF. The rearrangement links TRBV20-1 to TRBJ1-2; possibly TRBD1 for D (5 bases). From the germline J gene comes the end of the CDR3, since the read stops 3 residues before it. This CDR3 is built from 13 residues. V was pared by 4 bases and J by 5 bases, with 14 bases between. Germline CDR1 DFQATT, CDR2 SNEGSKA (reference sequence).

CDR3 amino acids: CAWTRGMNSPLHF. Incomplete CDR3 DNA: TGTGCCTGGACTAGGGGGATGAATTCACCC. The chain joins TRBV30 to TRBJ1-6, with D tentatively TRBD1 (6 bases). Read data end 3 residues before the CDR3 end; the end is taken from the germline J gene. Between the trimmed V and J ends, which lost 4 bases and 7 bases, there was a span of 11 bases. This CDR3 has 13 amino acids. In germline, CDR1 is GTSNPN, CDR2 SVGIG (reference sequence).